The sequence of this T cell receptor beta chain was determined in a study of T cells of healthy individuals. In this sample, this clonotype turned up a few times. V trimming: 5 bases; J trimming: 5 bases; junction bases outside the gene matches: 6. The germline V gene encodes CDR1 SGHVS and CDR2 FNYEAQ. This CDR3 is 15 amino acids long. TCRdb used MiXCR to reprocess the 5' RACE reads, holding one entry per CDR3 protein. The sample yields about 63,000 distinct CDR3 sequences, around 15% seen once. V and J are TRBV7-6 and TRBJ1-6, with 7 nucleotides matching TRBD1. This sequence was found in a human donor in good health. CDR3 residues: CASSPGTANNSPLHF. The CDR3 bases are TGTGCCAGCAGCCCCGGGACAGCTAATAATTCACCCCTCCACTTT. Based on the CDR3 plus reference TRBV7-6 and TRBJ1-6, the full variable domain is GAGVSQSPRYKVTKRGQDVALRCDPISGHVSLYWYRQALGQGPEFLTYFNYEAQQDKSGLPNDRFSAERPEGSISTLTIQRTEQRDSAMYRCASSPGTANNSPLHFGNGTRLTVT.